These T cell receptor beta chains were read from a single sample in a study of a mutant IDH1 vaccine in newly diagnosed glioma. Antigens of these TCRs are unknown. Here immunoSEQ multiplex PCR was the method, and the copy in TCRdb shows in-frame clones only, minus some. The sample yields about 65,000 clones, approximately 84% seen once. The material sequenced was PBMCs, taken from a glioma patient whose treatment included an IDH1 peptide vaccine. The receptors derive from a man aged 25-45 years with glioma. The CDR3 runs from the conserved cysteine through the conserved F or W. The order of the fields is D gene, clone size, V gene, J gene, CDR3 DNA, CDR3 protein. D genes are given only for firm matches. Not every row has a clone size; where given, it reads once, few, many or a size class.

d_call: NA
clone_size: NA
v_call: TRBV6-5
j_call: TRBJ1-1
cdr3_nt: TGTGCCAGCGGCTGGGGGGGGAAAACTGAAGCTTTCTTT
cdr3_aa: CASGWGGKTEAFF

d_call: NA
clone_size: NA
v_call: TRBV11-2
j_call: TRBJ2-5
cdr3_nt: TGTGCCAGCAACAACAGGGAGTACGAGACCCAGTACTTC
cdr3_aa: CASNNREYETQYF

d_call: TRBD1
clone_size: NA
v_call: TRBV7-2
j_call: TRBJ2-7
cdr3_nt: TGTGCCAGCAGCCGTATGGACAGGGGGAACGAGCAGTACTTC
cdr3_aa: CASSRMDRGNEQYF

d_call: NA
clone_size: few
v_call: TRBV7-9
j_call: TRBJ1-3
cdr3_nt: TGTGCCAGCAGCTTACAAGGTCTTATCTCTGGAAACACCATATATTTT
cdr3_aa: CASSLQGLISGNTIYF

d_call: NA
clone_size: NA
v_call: TRBV5-1
j_call: TRBJ2-1
cdr3_nt: TGCGCCAGCAGCTTGCAGGTGGCCAAGGATGAGCAGTTCTTC
cdr3_aa: CASSLQVAKDEQFF

d_call: NA
clone_size: NA
v_call: TRBV6-1
j_call: TRBJ2-7
cdr3_nt: TGTGCCAGCAGACGGACAGCCTCCTACGAGCAGTACTTC
cdr3_aa: CASRRTASYEQYF

d_call: TRBD2
clone_size: few
v_call: TRBV11-2
j_call: TRBJ2-3
cdr3_nt: TGTGCCAGCAGCTTAGTACTAGCGGGGGCATCAGATACGCAGTATTTT
cdr3_aa: CASSLVLAGASDTQYF

d_call: TRBD1
clone_size: NA
v_call: TRBV5-6
j_call: TRBJ2-7
cdr3_nt: TGTGCCAGCAGCACGGACAGGGTAGGCTCCTACGAGCAGTACTTC
cdr3_aa: CASSTDRVGSYEQYF

d_call: NA
clone_size: NA
v_call: TRBV7-9
j_call: TRBJ2-3
cdr3_nt: TGTGCCAGCGGCTTTCGGGGGGCCACAGATACGCAGTATTTT
cdr3_aa: CASGFRGATDTQYF

d_call: NA
clone_size: once
v_call: TRBV7-6
j_call: TRBJ1-1
cdr3_nt: TGTGCCAGCAGCTTAAGTGTTGTGACTGAAGCTTTCTTT
cdr3_aa: CASSLSVVTEAFF

d_call: NA
clone_size: NA
v_call: TRBV7-2
j_call: TRBJ2-2
cdr3_nt: TGTGCCAGCAGCTTAGTTTTGTTGATGGCTTTAAGGACCACCGGGGAGCTGTTTTTT
cdr3_aa: CASSLVLLMALRTTGELFF

d_call: NA
clone_size: NA
v_call: TRBV7-6
j_call: TRBJ1-2
cdr3_nt: TGTGCCAGCAGCACCCAAATTCTGGGTCGAACTAACTATGGCTACACCTTC
cdr3_aa: CASSTQILGRTNYGYTF

d_call: NA
clone_size: NA
v_call: TRBV28
j_call: TRBJ2-4
cdr3_nt: TGTGCCAGCAGTCCTTTATGGGTCTCCAAAAACATTCAGTACTTC
cdr3_aa: CASSPLWVSKNIQYF

d_call: NA
clone_size: NA
v_call: TRBV7-9
j_call: TRBJ1-6
cdr3_nt: TGTGCCAGCAGCTGGGACAATTCACCCCTCCACTTT
cdr3_aa: CASSWDNSPLHF

d_call: NA
clone_size: few
v_call: TRBV4-1
j_call: TRBJ1-2
cdr3_nt: TGCGCCAGCAGCCAAGACCGACAGAACCCATTCTATGGCTACACCTTC
cdr3_aa: CASSQDRQNPFYGYTF

d_call: NA
clone_size: NA
v_call: TRBV6-1
j_call: TRBJ1-6
cdr3_nt: TGTGCCAGCAAGACAGACAGCTCCTATAATTCACCCCTCCACTTT
cdr3_aa: CASKTDSSYNSPLHF

d_call: NA
clone_size: NA
v_call: TRBV5-1
j_call: TRBJ1-1
cdr3_nt: TGCGCCAGCAGCTTGGCTTCCGCCAGGGTAAATACTGAAGCTTTCTTT
cdr3_aa: CASSLASARVNTEAFF

d_call: TRBD2
clone_size: NA
v_call: TRBV7-9
j_call: TRBJ2-2
cdr3_nt: TGTGCCAGCAGCCCCAGGGCTAGCGGGTTCGTCGGGGAGCTGTTTTTT
cdr3_aa: CASSPRASGFVGELFF

d_call: TRBD1
clone_size: few
v_call: TRBV19
j_call: TRBJ1-1
cdr3_nt: TGTGCCAGTGTTACAGGGGGCACGCGAAAAGCTTTCTTT
cdr3_aa: CASVTGGTRKAFF

d_call: TRBD1
clone_size: NA
v_call: TRBV18
j_call: TRBJ1-3
cdr3_nt: TGTGCCAGCTCACATACCAATGGACAGGCCTTCTCTGGAAACACCATATATTTT
cdr3_aa: CASSHTNGQAFSGNTIYF

d_call: NA
clone_size: NA
v_call: TRBV6-5
j_call: TRBJ1-1
cdr3_nt: TGTGCCAGCAGTTACGGGGGTTACGGCACTGAAGCTTTCTTT
cdr3_aa: CASSYGGYGTEAFF

d_call: NA
clone_size: NA
v_call: TRBV6-1
j_call: TRBJ1-2
cdr3_nt: TGTGCCAGCAGTCCACAGGGTAACTATGGCTACACCTTC
cdr3_aa: CASSPQGNYGYTF

d_call: TRBD1
clone_size: NA
v_call: TRBV5-6
j_call: TRBJ1-2
cdr3_nt: TGTGCCAGCAGCACCTCGGGACAGCGATTCTATGGCTACACCTTC
cdr3_aa: CASSTSGQRFYGYTF

d_call: TRBD1
clone_size: NA
v_call: TRBV7-9
j_call: TRBJ2-7
cdr3_nt: TGTGCCAGCAGCTCCCGTATCGACAAACACAGGGGGTCTCGTTACGAGCAGTACTTC
cdr3_aa: CASSSRIDKHRGSRYEQYF

d_call: TRBD1
clone_size: NA
v_call: TRBV10-3
j_call: TRBJ2-7
cdr3_nt: TGTGCCATCAGTGAAGGGACAGGGGGATCCCCCTACGAGCAGTACTTC
cdr3_aa: CAISEGTGGSPYEQYF

d_call: TRBD2
clone_size: NA
v_call: TRBV7-9
j_call: TRBJ2-3
cdr3_nt: TGTGCCAGCAACTCCTTAAGCGGGGGGGCGACAGATACGCAGTATTTT
cdr3_aa: CASNSLSGGATDTQYF

d_call: TRBD2
clone_size: NA
v_call: TRBV29-1
j_call: TRBJ2-3
cdr3_nt: TGCAGCGTTGAAGATCTTGGACTAGCGGACTTCACAGATACGCAGTATTTT
cdr3_aa: CSVEDLGLADFTDTQYF

d_call: TRBD1
clone_size: NA
v_call: TRBV6-6
j_call: TRBJ1-5
cdr3_nt: TGTGCCAGCAGTGGTTGGGACAGGGGCAGAAATCAGCCCCAGCATTTT
cdr3_aa: CASSGWDRGRNQPQHF

d_call: NA
clone_size: NA
v_call: TRBV19
j_call: TRBJ2-1
cdr3_nt: TGTGCCAGTAGTAGTTACAATGAGCAGTTCTTC
cdr3_aa: CASSSYNEQFF

d_call: NA
clone_size: once
v_call: TRBV5-1
j_call: TRBJ1-5
cdr3_nt: TGCGCCAGCAGCTTGGGACCGCTATATAGCAATCAGCCCCAGCATTTT
cdr3_aa: CASSLGPLYSNQPQHF

d_call: TRBD2
clone_size: NA
v_call: TRBV10-2
j_call: TRBJ2-1
cdr3_nt: TGCGCCAGCAGCACTGGGACTAGCGGGGGTTACAATGAGCAGTTCTTC
cdr3_aa: CASSTGTSGGYNEQFF

d_call: NA
clone_size: NA
v_call: TRBV5-1
j_call: TRBJ1-2
cdr3_nt: TGCGCCAGCAGCTTGGCGCAGGGACTCCGTAATGGCTACACCTTC
cdr3_aa: CASSLAQGLRNGYTF

d_call: NA
clone_size: NA
v_call: TRBV7-9
j_call: TRBJ1-2
cdr3_nt: TGTGCCAGCAGCCCCGTCGACGGTCCATATGGCTACACCTTC
cdr3_aa: CASSPVDGPYGYTF

d_call: NA
clone_size: NA
v_call: TRBV27
j_call: TRBJ1-5
cdr3_nt: TGTGCCAGCAGTTTATTTGGGGGGCGTGCTGCTCAGCCCCAGCATTTT
cdr3_aa: CASSLFGGRAAQPQHF

d_call: TRBD1
clone_size: NA
v_call: TRBV9
j_call: TRBJ2-1
cdr3_nt: TGTGCCAGCAGCGTAGCTACAGGGGGCGCCTACAATGAGCAGTTCTTC
cdr3_aa: CASSVATGGAYNEQFF

d_call: NA
clone_size: NA
v_call: TRBV7-9
j_call: TRBJ1-1
cdr3_nt: TGTGCCAGCAGCCCAGAGAGGGAGAACACTGAAGCTTTCTTT
cdr3_aa: CASSPERENTEAFF

d_call: NA
clone_size: NA
v_call: TRBV19
j_call: TRBJ2-2
cdr3_nt: TGTGCCAGTAGTATAACCCAGAGAACCGGGGAGCTGTTTTTT
cdr3_aa: CASSITQRTGELFF

d_call: NA
clone_size: NA
v_call: TRBV5-8
j_call: TRBJ1-1
cdr3_nt: TGTGCCAGCAGGAGAAGCTACGGACTGAACACTGAAGCTTTCTTT
cdr3_aa: CASRRSYGLNTEAFF

d_call: NA
clone_size: NA
v_call: TRBV5-1
j_call: TRBJ1-4
cdr3_nt: TGCGCCAGCAGCTGGAGGGTTCGGGCCGTCAATGAAAAACTGTTTTTT
cdr3_aa: CASSWRVRAVNEKLFF

d_call: NA
clone_size: NA
v_call: TRBV11-2
j_call: TRBJ1-3
cdr3_nt: TGTGCCAGCAGCTCAGGCGTATGGTCTGGAAACACCATATATTTT
cdr3_aa: CASSSGVWSGNTIYF

d_call: TRBD1
clone_size: NA
v_call: TRBV7-9
j_call: TRBJ1-5
cdr3_nt: TGTGCCAGCAGCCGTACCGGGACAGCTAGCAATCAGCCCCAGCATTTT
cdr3_aa: CASSRTGTASNQPQHF

d_call: NA
clone_size: NA
v_call: TRBV10-3
j_call: TRBJ1-1
cdr3_nt: TGTGCCATCAGTTTTGGGGGAAACACTGAAGCTTTCTTT
cdr3_aa: CAISFGGNTEAFF

d_call: NA
clone_size: few
v_call: TRBV19
j_call: TRBJ1-5
cdr3_nt: TGTGCCAGTAGTATAAGGGACGGGGCTAGCAATCAGCCCCAGCATTTT
cdr3_aa: CASSIRDGASNQPQHF

d_call: NA
clone_size: NA
v_call: TRBV19
j_call: TRBJ1-1
cdr3_nt: TGTGCCAGTAGTTCCACCGTGAACACTGAAGCTTTCTTT
cdr3_aa: CASSSTVNTEAFF

d_call: NA
clone_size: NA
v_call: TRBV5-8
j_call: TRBJ1-4
cdr3_nt: TGTGCCAGCAGCTTGCTAACAGTCTCGTCTCAGGAAAAACTGTTTTTT
cdr3_aa: CASSLLTVSSQEKLFF

d_call: NA
clone_size: NA
v_call: TRBV19
j_call: TRBJ2-3
cdr3_nt: TGTGCCAGTAGTACGCTGACTTATTTTGAGGGGATGATTAAAAGCACAGATACGCAGTATTTT
cdr3_aa: CASSTLTYFEGMIKSTDTQYF

d_call: TRBD1
clone_size: NA
v_call: TRBV5-1
j_call: TRBJ1-1
cdr3_nt: TGCGCCAGCAGCTTGGTGCCACAGGGGATCACTGAAGCTTTCTTT
cdr3_aa: CASSLVPQGITEAFF

d_call: NA
clone_size: NA
v_call: TRBV18
j_call: TRBJ2-5
cdr3_nt: TGTGCCAGCTCACTAGGACGGGGGTCGCAAGAGACCCAGTACTTC
cdr3_aa: CASSLGRGSQETQYF

d_call: TRBD1
clone_size: NA
v_call: TRBV6-1
j_call: TRBJ1-5
cdr3_nt: TGTGCCAGCAGATTCCTCAGGGGGAATAATCAGCCCCAGCATTTT
cdr3_aa: CASRFLRGNNQPQHF

d_call: NA
clone_size: NA
v_call: TRBV19
j_call: TRBJ2-2
cdr3_nt: TGTGCCAGTAGTAGCGGGAAGACCAACACCGGGGAGCTGTTTTTT
cdr3_aa: CASSSGKTNTGELFF

d_call: NA
clone_size: NA
v_call: TRBV7-6
j_call: TRBJ1-3
cdr3_nt: TGTGCCAGCAGCTTAATCGCGGAGCTAGGTGGAAACACCATATATTTT
cdr3_aa: CASSLIAELGGNTIYF

d_call: NA
clone_size: NA
v_call: TRBV6-5
j_call: TRBJ1-3
cdr3_nt: TGTGCCAGCAGTTATTCTAGTTGGGGGGCCGGAAACACCATATATTTT
cdr3_aa: CASSYSSWGAGNTIYF

d_call: NA
clone_size: NA
v_call: TRBV11-2
j_call: TRBJ2-7
cdr3_nt: TGTGCCAGCAGCCAGGGACATAGCTCCTACGAGCAGTACTTC
cdr3_aa: CASSQGHSSYEQYF